The rows below give T cell receptor beta chains drawn from one sample of a study of cytomegalovirus exposure and HLA in healthy donors. Clones were read by immunoSEQ multiplex PCR, and TCRdb kept only the in-frame ones, dropping some. The sample table includes under 200,000 clones. The sequencing sample was made of PBMCs. These receptor sequences come from a man aged 25 to 40 in good health and CMV-seronegative. The CDR3 runs from the conserved cysteine through the conserved F or W. D genes are given only for firm matches.

d_call	v_call	j_call	cdr3_nt	cdr3_aa
-	TRBV28	TRBJ2-7	TGTGCCAGCAATCCCGGGACAACCCCCTACGAGCAGTACTTC	CASNPGTTPYEQYF
-	TRBV11-3	TRBJ1-2	TGTGCCAGCAGCGGAGGAGGTTCCCACTATGGCTACACCTTC	CASSGGGSHYGYTF
-	TRBV25-1	TRBJ2-1	TGTGCCAGCAGTGAAACCGGGTTCATATTCGATGAGCAGTTCTTC	CASSETGFIFDEQFF
-	TRBV4-1	TRBJ1-2	TGCGCCAGCAGCCAAGTTGCGGGGGCCGGAATCTATGGCTACACCTTC	CASSQVAGAGIYGYTF
TRBD1	TRBV6-5	TRBJ1-2	TGTGCCAGCAGTTACGAGGACAGGGGTTATGGCTACACCTTC	CASSYEDRGYGYTF
TRBD1	TRBV6-1	TRBJ1-4	TGTGCCAGCAGGAGGACAGGGGGCGTTCAGGAAAAACTGTTTTTT	CASRRTGGVQEKLFF
TRBD1	TRBV25-1	TRBJ1-2	TGTGCCAGCAGCAACACAGGGGGCTGGGGCTACACCTTC	CASSNTGGWGYTF
-	TRBV7-6	TRBJ2-5	TGTGCCAGCAGCTTAGGCGGCACGGTCCAAGAGACCCAGTACTTC	CASSLGGTVQETQYF
TRBD2	TRBV11-2	TRBJ2-7	TGTGCCAGCAGTCAAGAGGCGGGAGGGCCTATCTACGAGCAGTACTTC	CASSQEAGGPIYEQYF
-	TRBV7-9	TRBJ2-7	TGTGCCAGCAGCTTAGGGGCTTTAACCTACGAGCAGTACTTC	CASSLGALTYEQYF
-	TRBV7-8	TRBJ2-1	TGTGCCAGCAGCTTAGGGCTCTCATACAATGAGCAGTTCTTC	CASSLGLSYNEQFF
TRBD2	TRBV7-2	TRBJ2-3	TGTGCCAGCAGCTTACAGGTTAGCGGGGCGATAGATACGCAGTATTTT	CASSLQVSGAIDTQYF
-	TRBV6-5	TRBJ1-2	TGTGCCAGCTCAGCCCGAGGTCGGGACTATGGCTACACCTTC	CASSARGRDYGYTF
-	TRBV7-9	TRBJ2-7	TGTGCCAGCAGCTTTCCCCCCTCGACAGGAACCTTGGAGCAGTACTTC	CASSFPPSTGTLEQYF
-	TRBV6-5	TRBJ2-1	TGTGCCAGCAGTCCGGGACTCGAATACAATGAGCAGTTCTTC	CASSPGLEYNEQFF
-	TRBV4-2	TRBJ2-1	TGTGCCAGCAGCCAAGAACAGTACAATGAGCAGTTCTTC	CASSQEQYNEQFF
TRBD1	TRBV10-3	TRBJ1-4	TGTGCCATCCGGACAGGGAACAATGAAAAACTGTTTTTT	CAIRTGNNEKLFF
TRBD2	TRBV5-4	TRBJ2-7	TGTGCCAGCAGCTGGGGACTAGAGGCCGAGCAGTACTTC	CASSWGLEAEQYF
-	TRBV11-2	TRBJ1-2	TGTGCCAGCAGCCACAACAGGGTTCCTGGCTACACCTTC	CASSHNRVPGYTF
-	TRBV12-5	TRBJ1-4	TGTGCTAGTGGTTTTTCGGGGGGCGCAACTAATGAAAAACTGTTTTTT	CASGFSGGATNEKLFF
TRBD2	TRBV5-1	TRBJ2-3	TGCGCCAGCAGCTCCCTAGCGGGAAACACAGATACGCAGTATTTT	CASSSLAGNTDTQYF
TRBD2	TRBV6-6	TRBJ2-7	TGTGCCAGCTGCAACTCGGGACTAGCGGGAGTGGGCGAGCAGTACTTC	CASCNSGLAGVGEQYF
TRBD2	TRBV5-6	TRBJ2-7	TGTGCCAGCAGCTTGGTAGTAGGACTAGCGGGGGCCCCCTACGAGCAGTACTTC	CASSLVVGLAGAPYEQYF
TRBD2	TRBV10-2	TRBJ2-5	TGCGCCAGCAGTGATTCTCGGGGGGAAGAGACCCAGTACTTC	CASSDSRGEETQYF
TRBD1	TRBV5-1	TRBJ2-5	TGCGCCAGCGCAAGGGACAGGGGAAAAGAGACCCAGTACTTC	CASARDRGKETQYF
-	TRBV9	TRBJ2-3	TGTGCCAGCAGCGTAGGTGGGAGAGCGGATACGCAGTATTTT	CASSVGGRADTQYF
-	TRBV6-6	TRBJ1-1	TGTGCCAGCAGATACCAAAACACTGAAGCTTTCTTT	CASRYQNTEAFF
TRBD1	TRBV11-3	TRBJ1-1	TGTGCCAGCAGCTCAGGACAGGGAAGATACCCCACTGAAGCTTTCTTT	CASSSGQGRYPTEAFF
TRBD1	TRBV27	TRBJ1-1	TGTGCCAGCAGTCCTGGACAGGTTGGGTCGAGCACTGAAGCTTTCTTT	CASSPGQVGSSTEAFF
-	TRBV19	TRBJ2-3	TGTGCCAGTAGCGGGAGTCGGGGAACAGATACGCAGTATTTT	CASSGSRGTDTQYF
-	TRBV7-2	TRBJ1-2	TGTGCCAGCAGCCTCTCGGCGGCGAACTATGGCTACACCTTC	CASSLSAANYGYTF
TRBD1	TRBV4-3	TRBJ1-2	TGCGCCAGCAGCCAAGAGACCGGGACAGGGGGGTATGGCTACACCTTC	CASSQETGTGGYGYTF
TRBD2	TRBV12-5	TRBJ2-5	TGTGCTAGTGGTAGCGGGGGCGAAGAGACCCAGTACTTC	CASGSGGEETQYF